This T cell receptor beta chain was captured in a study of early T cells in non-severe SARS-CoV-2 infection. Study context: Bulk RNA taken from unsorted whole blood was sequenced, leaving chains unpaired. Study results and caveats: Comparison of clonotypes with VDJdb favored anti-spike CD8 responses while missing private and CD4 specificities.

The library protocol tagged individual cDNA molecules with unique molecular identifiers. MiXCR, run by TCRdb on the 5' RACE reads, gives a single entry per CDR3 protein. The sample has around 63,000 distinct CDR3 sequences; more than 8% are singletons. Remarks on this clonotype: As yet, its antigen is unknown.

Germline V gene sequence: CDR1 MDHEN, CDR2 SYDVKM. The CDR3 contains 16 residues. Deletions cut 6 bases from V and 3 bases from J, with 21 bases between. V is TRBV28 and J is TRBJ2-7, with D tentatively TRBD2 (6 bases). The source is an adult who was a healthcare worker with PCR-confirmed SARS-CoV-2 infection or an uninfected control (not recorded which). This material consisted of whole blood, taken at baseline. This chain's CDR3 is CASRTEGLPSNYEQYF. Written as DNA, the CDR3 is TGTGCCAGCAGGACCGAAGGACTACCTTCAAACTACGAGCAGTACTTC.